This T cell receptor beta chain was profiled in a study of cytomegalovirus exposure and HLA in healthy donors. The study, taken as a whole, reports: Reports showed the classifier diagnosing cytomegalovirus status with high specificity and sensitivity.

The CDR3 covers 16 residues. Trimming removed 6 bases from V and 8 bases from J, with 20 bases in between. Germline CDR1 MNHEY, CDR2 SMNVEV (reference sequence). The primer mix had 60 Vbeta and 13 Jbeta primers. TCRdb's table, derived via immunoSEQ multiplex PCR, lists solely in-frame clones and lacks some. The sample records a few hundred thousand clones, roughly 79% being singletons. Remarks on this clone: Its specificity is not known.

Sequenced material: PBMCs. This receptor was identified in a man aged 18 to 29 in good health and CMV-seronegative. The J gene is TRBJ1-6, the V gene TRBV27; maybe TRBD1 (5 bases). Written as DNA, the CDR3 is TGTGCCAGCAGCCCACAGGCCAGGGAGGGTTATTCACCCCTCCACTTT. As protein: CASSPQAREGYSPLHF.